This TCR beta chain was recovered during a study of T cell repertoires in aging, cancer and after chemotherapy. Overall study: Chronic lymphocytic leukemia patients on fludarabine- or bendamustine-based regimens gave paired samples before and after chemotherapy.

Multiplex touch-down PCR with TRB-A/B primers amplified rearranged V-D-J TRB sequences. A single record per CDR3 protein comes from TCRdb applying MiXCR to the multiplex PCR reads. Here the sample spans roughly 2,400 distinct CDR3 sequences, about 20% being singletons. This clonotype has just a few counts. Its cognate antigen is unknown. Study findings and constraints: Compared with age-matched healthy donors, untreated hematological or solid cancer patients showed higher blood TCR clonality.

Trimming took off 3 bases at V and 0 bases at J, with 4 bases between the two ends. Germline loops: CDR1 KGHDR, CDR2 SFDVKD. CDR3 length: 13 amino acids. Peripheral blood genomic DNA, not sorted cells or RNA, was the template. The chain recombines TRBV24-1 with TRBJ2-5; D remains ambiguous. The clonotype originates from a human donor with a blood cancer. What was sequenced was blood. CDR3 protein: CATSDGHQETQYF. The CDR3 coding sequence is TGTGCCACCAGTGATGGACACCAAGAGACCCAGTACTTC.